The 31 T cell receptor beta chains below come from one sample, sequenced in a study of cytomegalovirus exposure and HLA in healthy donors. With 60 Vbeta and 13 Jbeta primers, the PCR was carried out. The data were produced by immunoSEQ multiplex PCR, yet TCRdb's version contains in-frame clones alone and is incomplete. The repertoire holds around 40,000 clones, with roughly 80% as singletons. The sequenced sample was PBMCs. The receptors here all came from a man aged 25 to 40 in good health and CMV-seronegative.

The V call is TRBV4-2, the J call TRBJ1-1; possibly TRBD1 for D (6 bases). The CDR3 runs to 15 residues. The ends were cut back, 4 bases at V and 4 bases at J, with 16 bases in the middle. Germline lookup yields CDR1 LGHNA and CDR2 YNFKEQ. The CDR3 nucleotides are TGTGCCAGCAGCCGACTACAGGGTGGCGGCACTGAAGCTTTCTTT. Amino acid sequence: CASSRLQGGGTEAFF.

In its sample, this clone was seen a few times. J is TRBJ1-2 and V is TRBV25-1; D uncertain. Trimming cost V 6 bases and J 6 bases, with 11 bases left between them. From germline, CDR1 is MGHDK and CDR2 SYGVNS. The CDR3 runs to 12 residues. The CDR3 DNA reads TGTGCCAGCAGCCTTGAGGGAGATGGCTACACCTTC. This translates into CASSLEGDGYTF.

The chain recombines TRBV2 with TRBJ2-7; D not resolved. The V end was cut by 5 bases, the J end by 2 bases, with 13 bases between. The germline V gene has CDR1 SNHLY and CDR2 FYNNEI. The CDR3 contains 14 residues. CDR3 coding DNA: TGTGCCAGCAGTTCCAGGAACAGCCCCTACGAGCAGTACTTC. Translation: CASSSRNSPYEQYF.

This clone was seen once. The gene calls are TRBV30 and TRBJ2-6, with a tentative D call TRBD2 (6 bases). The V and J ends lost 0 bases and 6 bases respectively, with 9 bases between them. Germline CDR1 is GTSNPN and CDR2 is SVGIG (reference sequence). CDR3 length: 14 residues. This CDR3 reads CAWSVGGTANVLTF. The CDR3 DNA sequence: TGTGCCTGGAGTGTAGGCGGGACGGCCAACGTCCTGACTTTC.

Comments on this clone: Mismatch with germline at one junction end may stem from a read error. This chain links TRBV7-9 with TRBJ2-7; tentative D call: TRBD2 (5 bases). The CDR3 sequence is 12 residues long. Germline CDR1 and CDR2: SEHNR and FQNEAQ (reference sequence). The chain's CDR3 is CSSSQEAYEQYF. The CDR3, as DNA: TGTTCCAGCAGCCAGGAGGCCTACGAGCAGTACTTC.

The chain is built from TRBV28 and TRBJ1-2; unclear D gene. Germline lookup yields CDR1 MDHEN and CDR2 SYDVKM. This CDR3 contains 11 residues. Between the trimmed V and J ends, which lost 10 bases and 8 bases, there was a span of 14 bases. CDR3 nucleotides: TGTGCCACTGGGAGGAGCTGGGGCTACACCTTC. It specifies CATGRSWGYTF.

This clone was seen a handful of times. The chain couples TRBV18 to TRBJ2-3; D is uncertain. The CDR3 loop spans 18 amino acids. V was cut by 4 bases and J by 0 bases, with 20 bases left in between. Germline V CDR1 and CDR2: KGHSH, LQKENI. The DNA for the CDR3 is TGTGCCAGCTCACGTCAAAGAGGCACTTCCTCCAGCACAGATACGCAGTATTTT. Its translation: CASSRQRGTSSSTDTQYF.

This clone was found a few times. This sequence joins TRBV10-3 and TRBJ2-3, with 10 bases fitting TRBD2. After removal of 4 bases from V and 5 bases from J, the junction contained 6 bases not matched to a gene. CDR1 and CDR2 from the germline V gene are ENHRY and SYGVKD. The CDR3 is 15 residues long. CDR3 protein: CAISVSASGRDTQYF. The CDR3 DNA is TGTGCCATCAGTGTTTCTGCTAGCGGGAGAGATACGCAGTATTTT.

The chain employs TRBV27 and TRBJ2-7; 7 bases are a match to TRBD2. V shed 1 base and J 1 base; nucleotides not matched to a gene: 1. The CDR3 loop spans 14 amino acids. CDR1 is MNHEY, CDR2 SMNVEV, per germline (reference sequence). CDR3 DNA: TGTGCCAGCAGTTTATACGGGGGGTCCTACGAGCAGTACTTC. Encoded protein: CASSLYGGSYEQYF.

This clone was detected only once. The chain links TRBV10-3 to TRBJ2-1; the match to TRBD2 covers 8 bases. Germline-derived CDR1 and CDR2 are ENHRY and SYGVKD. This CDR3 spans 22 amino acids. Trimming removed 2 bases from V and 6 bases from J; junction bases left unmatched: 27. CDR3 coding DNA: TGTGCCATCAGTGAGGTTTTGGGGCTAGCGGGCCAATCTAGTAGGAGGGGCAATGAGCAGTTCTTC. Residues: CAISEVLGLAGQSSRRGNEQFF.

This clone has a handful of counts. The rearrangement joins TRBV5-1 to TRBJ1-4, with 8 bases lining up with TRBD1. This CDR3 is built from 16 residues. CDR1 and CDR2 from the germline V gene are SGHRS and YFSETQ. The junction had 9 bases not matched to a gene; V was cut back by 4 bases and J by 4 bases. CDR3 nucleotides: TGCGCCAGCAGCCTGGGACAGGAAGGGGGTAATGAAAAACTGTTTTTT. This gives the protein CASSLGQEGGNEKLFF.

The V call is TRBV6-5, the J call TRBJ1-1; no firm D call. Germline lookup yields CDR1 MNHEY and CDR2 SVGAGI. The CDR3 loop spans 13 amino acids. The V and J ends lost 3 bases and 6 bases respectively, with 11 bases between them. The CDR3: CASSYWERSEAFF. The DNA of the CDR3 is TGTGCCAGCAGTTATTGGGAGAGGTCTGAAGCTTTCTTT.

The chain employs TRBV5-4 and TRBJ1-6; the D is unclear. CDR1 and CDR2 from the germline V gene are SGHNT and YYREEE (reference sequence). This CDR3 is built from 15 residues. Trimming pared 4 bases from V and 8 bases from J, leaving 16 bases between. CDR3 region: CASSGGKGADSPLHF. For the CDR3, the DNA is TGTGCCAGCAGCGGCGGTAAAGGCGCCGATTCACCCCTCCACTTT. Full variable domain (rest looked up from reference TRBV5-4 and TRBJ1-6): ETGVTQSPTHLIKTRGQQVTLRCSSQSGHNTVSWYQQALGQGPQFIFQYYREEENGRGNFPPRFSGLQFPNYSSELNVNALELDDSALYLCASSGGKGADSPLHFGNGTRLTVT.

V gene TRBV4-2 combines with J gene TRBJ2-7; tentative D call: TRBD2 (5 bases). This CDR3 has 14 residues. Trimming took off 2 bases at V and 2 bases at J, with 10 bases between the two ends. The V gene's germline CDR1 is LGHNA and CDR2 YNFKEQ. The CDR3 region is CASSQIPGTYEQYF. Written as DNA, the CDR3 is TGTGCCAGCAGCCAAATCCCCGGGACCTACGAGCAGTACTTC.

V is TRBV30 and J is TRBJ2-4, with 10 bases that match TRBD2. Germline V gene lookup returns CDR1 GTSNPN and CDR2 SVGIG (reference sequence). The junction had 17 bases not matched to a gene; V was cut back by 0 bases and J by 15 bases. The CDR3 is 16 amino acids. The chain's CDR3 is CAWSVRGSGRTNPGYF. The DNA for the CDR3 is TGTGCCTGGAGTGTAAGGGGTAGCGGGAGGACAAACCCGGGGTACTTC.

The chain joins TRBV7-2 to TRBJ2-5; 8 nucleotides agree with TRBD2. In germline, CDR1 is SGHTA, CDR2 FQGNSA. The CDR3 totals 17 residues. V trimming: 1 base; J trimming: 7 bases; junction bases outside the gene matches: 14. The CDR3 coding sequence is TGTGCCAGCAGCTTAGTTTACTCCGCGGGAGGTCCTCTGACCCAGTACTTC. This encodes CASSLVYSAGGPLTQYF.

The V call is TRBV9, the J call TRBJ2-7; D is perhaps TRBD1 (6 bases). V was shortened by 3 bases and J by 12 bases, with 13 bases between the two germline ends. The CDR3 spans 11 residues. Germline-derived CDR1 and CDR2 are SGDLS and YYNGEE. The CDR3 bases are TGTGCCAGCAGCGACGACAGGCTGCTGTACTTC. This translates into CASSDDRLLYF.

The chain is built from TRBV11-2 and TRBJ2-7; perhaps TRBD2 as D (7 bases). The CDR3 is made up of 17 amino acids. CDR1 is SGHAT and CDR2 is FQNNGV in the germline V gene. V lost 1 base and J 0 bases, leaving 16 bases between the germline ends. CDR3 region: CASSLGTGGPHSYEQYF. In DNA, the CDR3 is TGTGCCAGCAGCTTAGGGACGGGGGGCCCGCACTCCTACGAGCAGTACTTC.

The chain recombines TRBV29-1 with TRBJ2-5; D call uncertain. TRBJ2-7 matches the DNA end more closely, so the J call is doubtful. This CDR3 region has 12 residues. Germline loops: CDR1 SQVTM, CDR2 ANQGSEA. The CDR3 coding sequence is TGCAGCGTTGGCGACAACTCCTACGAGCAGTACTTC. Translation gives CSVGDNSYEQYF.

CDR3 in DNA: TGTGCCAGCAGCAGCCTAAGGACTCAGAACACCGGGGAGCTGTTTTTT. Protein product: CASSSLRTQNTGELFF. The chain uses TRBV21-1 and TRBJ2-2; the D call TRBD2 from the table was never checked on the DNA. TRBV21-1 is marked as a pseudogene. This CDR3 is 16 amino acids long.

Comment on this clone: One end of the junction varies from germline; a read error may be responsible. CDR3 bases: TGTTCCAGCAGCTTAGAGGGGGCTCTGGGGGCCAACGTCCTGACTTTC. Translation: CSSSLEGALGANVLTF. The chain recombines TRBV7-9 with TRBJ2-6, with TRBD1 matching over 7 bases. The CDR3 covers 16 residues. CDR1 is SEHNR, CDR2 FQNEAQ, per germline (reference sequence).

This clone was counted once. The chain uses TRBV29-1 and TRBJ2-7; TRBD1 might be the D (5 bases). Germline V CDR1 and CDR2: SQVTM, ANQGSEA. V gave up 4 bases and J gave up 5 bases, with 18 bases separating them. This CDR3 spans 14 amino acids. CDR3 bases: TGCAGCGTTGTCTCCGCCAGGGCGAGAGACGAGCAGTACTTC. Translation gives CSVVSARARDEQYF.

The chain links TRBV4-2 to TRBJ2-7; 11 nucleotides align to TRBD2. V lost 3 bases and J lost 2; bases outside the gene matches: 6. CDR1 and CDR2 from the germline V gene are LGHNA and YNFKEQ. This CDR3 region has 16 residues. The CDR3 sequence: CASSHTGTSGTYEQYF. The CDR3 nucleotides read TGTGCCAGCAGCCATACAGGGACTAGCGGAACCTACGAGCAGTACTTC.

The chain joins TRBV27 to TRBJ2-1; D perhaps matches TRBD2 (6 bases). CDR3 length: 16 amino acids. Germline V gene data show CDR1 as MNHEY and CDR2 as SMNVEV (reference sequence). The V gene lost 5 bases and the J gene lost 0 bases, with 14 bases spanning the gap. CDR3 bases: TGTGCCAGCAGTCCTCAGCGGAGGGGCTCCTACAATGAGCAGTTCTTC. This translates into CASSPQRRGSYNEQFF.

This rearrangement joins TRBV5-1 to TRBJ2-3, with D possibly TRBD1 on 6 matching bases. The CDR3 runs 13 residues. CDR1 SGHRS and CDR2 YFSETQ come from the germline V gene. V shed 2 bases and J shed 4 bases, with 8 bases lying between them. The CDR3 loop is CASSFQGPDTQYF. Here the CDR3 DNA reads TGCGCCAGCAGCTTCCAGGGGCCAGATACGCAGTATTTT.

The chain combines TRBV18 with TRBJ2-1, with 13 bases aligning to TRBD2. The CDR3 contains 17 residues. V dropped 4 bases and J dropped 4; count of bases not matched to a gene: 7. Germline lookup yields CDR1 KGHSH and CDR2 LQKENI. CDR3: CASSRTSGGGAYNEQFF. The CDR3 DNA reads TGTGCCAGCTCACGGACTAGCGGGGGCGGGGCATACAATGAGCAGTTCTTC.

This clone was counted a single time. The genes are TRBV28 and TRBJ1-3; 7 bases align to TRBD1. The V segment lost 5 bases and the J segment 0 bases; nucleotides outside the gene matches: 13. The CDR3 has 18 residues. Per the germline V gene, CDR1 is MDHEN and CDR2 is SYDVKM. The chain's CDR3 is CASSPGGRGTSSGNTIYF. The DNA for the CDR3 is TGTGCCAGCAGTCCCGGGGGCAGGGGGACTTCCTCTGGAAACACCATATATTTT.

This rearrangement joins TRBV11-3 to TRBJ2-5; D is possibly TRBD1 (6 bases). Per the germline V gene, CDR1 is SGHNT and CDR2 is YENEEA. The V end was cut by 5 bases, the J end by 2 bases, with 21 bases between. This CDR3 has 17 residues. In DNA, the CDR3 is TGTGCCAGCAGCAATTGGGGGTGGGGGCAGGGTCAAGAGACCCAGTACTTC. Translation gives CASSNWGWGQGQETQYF.

This clone was counted between two and nine times. The chain uses TRBV6-5 and TRBJ2-1; TRBD2 aligns across 12 bases. The CDR3 consists of 15 residues. The germline V gene encodes CDR1 MNHEY and CDR2 SVGAGI. The junction had 8 bases not matched to a gene; V was cut back by 6 bases and J by 8 bases. CDR3: CASRLAGGKRDEQFF. The CDR3 bases are TGTGCCAGCAGACTAGCGGGAGGAAAGAGGGATGAGCAGTTCTTC.

The CDR3 coding sequence is TGTGCCACCAGCAGAGATTCAGCGGGAAGCTTGTGGGACGAGCAGTACTTC. This gives the protein CATSRDSAGSLWDEQYF. The chain links TRBV15 to TRBJ2-7, with 7 bases aligning to TRBD2. This CDR3 comprises 17 residues. In germline, CDR1 is LNHNV, CDR2 YYDKDF (reference sequence). The ends lost 0 bases at V and 5 bases at J; junction bases unmatched: 13.

As concerns this clone: At the DNA level, this CDR3 is encoded by other sequences in the same sample as well. The chain has TRBV5-1 and TRBJ2-1; 10 nucleotides line up with TRBD2. From germline, CDR1 is SGHRS and CDR2 YFSETQ. J was trimmed by 6 bases and V by 0 bases; bases with no gene match: 6. The CDR3 has 16 amino acids. The CDR3, as DNA: TGCGCCAGCAGCTTGGTAAGCGGGAGGGCCCTCAATGAGCAGTTCTTC. Translating gives CASSLVSGRALNEQFF.